This is a list of T cell receptor beta chains from one sample in a study of T cells expressing NK-cell markers. TCRdb reprocessed the 5' RACE reads, with one entry per CDR3 protein and no DNA. The table for this sample gives about 410,000 distinct CDR3 sequences. Sequencing input: blood T cells: a sorted CD56 or NKG2C T cell subset, CD4+ or CD8+ T cells, or bulk PBMC T cells (not recorded which). The receptor source for this set is a woman aged 45-60 years in good health. Both conserved end residues are part of each CDR3.

j_gene | v_gene | CDR3aa
TRBJ2-7 | TRBV4-2 | CASSPGQGVWEQYF
TRBJ2-1 | TRBV12-3/TRBV12-4 | CASSSQVLAGAEQFF
TRBJ2-7 | TRBV5-1 | CASGEGVGHEQYF
TRBJ1-5 | TRBV12-3/TRBV12-4 | CASSLARWRDQPQHF
TRBJ2-1 | TRBV28 | CASSFSGLHNEQFF
TRBJ2-1 | TRBV6-5 | CASRGLVTLNNNEQFF
TRBJ2-2 | TRBV24-1 | CASRRLAGNLNTGELFF
TRBJ2-5 | TRBV15 | CATSSPGLAAETQYF
TRBJ2-1 | TRBV27 | CASSLERATEQFF
TRBJ1-1 | TRBV12-3/TRBV12-4 | CASTPDRGSRYTEAFF
TRBJ1-4 | TRBV27 | CASSPIRGANEKLFF
TRBJ1-2 | TRBV27 | CASSWDSRYGYTF
TRBJ2-1 | TRBV5-1 | CASSEGRGSSSYNEQFF
TRBJ2-1 | TRBV5-5 | CASSLQRGNEQFF
TRBJ2-2 | TRBV2 | CASSDVAGALGELFF
TRBJ2-3 | TRBV10-3 | CAISESGAGVSDTQYF
TRBJ2-1 | TRBV11-2 | CASSLQEYNEQFF
TRBJ2-1 | TRBV6-6 | CASLPGRSSYNEQFF
TRBJ2-7 | TRBV4-2 | CASSPAGGVSEQYF
TRBJ2-2 | TRBV18 | CASSPKDGELFF
TRBJ2-1 | TRBV14 | CASRAGGPGEQFF
TRBJ2-1 | TRBV27 | CASCSSGTYNEQFF
TRBJ2-7 | TRBV5-1 | CASFAVSYEQYF
TRBJ2-7 | TRBV12-3/TRBV12-4 | CASSRWGDYEQYF
TRBJ2-2 | TRBV28 | CASGKTGPWTGELFF
TRBJ1-2 | TRBV11-2 | CASSLGRGFGYTF
TRBJ2-5 | TRBV12-3/TRBV12-4 | CASSSPRTEETQYF
TRBJ2-5 | TRBV5-1 | CASSPEEREVQETQYF
TRBJ2-4 | TRBV3-1 | CASSHFSGAPLAKNIQYF
TRBJ2-5 | TRBV12-3/TRBV12-4 | CASTGGSWGETQYF
TRBJ2-2 | TRBV7-9 | CASSLLAGAANTGELFF
TRBJ2-3 | TRBV3-1 | CASSQGGLADTQYF
TRBJ2-2 | TRBV12-3/TRBV12-4 | CASSSNSGGVIHSVELFF
TRBJ2-6 | TRBV7-2 | CASSLGWTSGRDSGANVLTF
TRBJ2-2 | TRBV2 | CASSEDSLSTGELFF
TRBJ1-2 | TRBV10-3 | CAISRQSVVVGYTF
TRBJ2-1 | TRBV28 | CASSFLAEDNEQFF
TRBJ2-1 | TRBV20-1 | CSATSGRAPSNEQFF
TRBJ2-2 | TRBV12-3/TRBV12-4 | CASSPEGEGRTGELFF
TRBJ2-1 | TRBV7-9 | CASSLVPGQGNYNEQFF
TRBJ2-7 | TRBV18 | CASSPGGMEQYF
TRBJ1-4 | TRBV5-1 | CASSLDGEEEKLFF
TRBJ2-2 | TRBV29-1 | CSVDPGQGFLTGELFF
TRBJ2-1 | TRBV20-1 | CSARPFLGVGEQFF
TRBJ2-1 | TRBV15 | CATSASLAGVGNEQFF
TRBJ2-2 | TRBV15 | CATSRYNTGELFF
TRBJ2-3 | TRBV29-1 | CSTASGTSTDTQYF
TRBJ2-3 | TRBV20-1 | CSARPRTGRNTQYF
TRBJ2-5 | TRBV20-1 | CSAGSAATETQYF
TRBJ1-1 | TRBV4-2 | CASSQPGLGDTEAFF
TRBJ1-2 | TRBV11-3 | CASSPPGRQGYTF
TRBJ2-3 | TRBV5-1 | CASSNRTGRHGSGTQYF
TRBJ2-3 | TRBV2 | CASSRLASNTDTQYF
TRBJ2-7 | TRBV12-3/TRBV12-4 | CASSFERSGGLFEQYF
TRBJ2-7 | TRBV20-1 | CSAGLSTGGGEQYF
TRBJ2-1 | TRBV7-3 | CASSLDLWTNAEQFF
TRBJ1-2 | TRBV12-3/TRBV12-4 | CASSFGATGERGDGYTF
TRBJ2-1 | TRBV29-1 | CSVEREGLGSYNEQFF
TRBJ2-7 | TRBV7-8 | CASSAGLAGGDPHEQYF
TRBJ2-1 | TRBV7-9 | CASSLDSFSYNEQFF